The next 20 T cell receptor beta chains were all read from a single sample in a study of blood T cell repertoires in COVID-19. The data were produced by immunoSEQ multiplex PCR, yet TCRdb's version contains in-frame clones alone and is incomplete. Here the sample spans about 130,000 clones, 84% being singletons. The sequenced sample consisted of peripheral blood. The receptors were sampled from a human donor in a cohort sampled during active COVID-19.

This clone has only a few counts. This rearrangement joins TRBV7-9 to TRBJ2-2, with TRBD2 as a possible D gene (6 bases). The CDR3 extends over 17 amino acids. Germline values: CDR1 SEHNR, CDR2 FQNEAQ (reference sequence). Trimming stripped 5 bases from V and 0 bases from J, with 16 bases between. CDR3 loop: CASSPLAAGTNTGELFF. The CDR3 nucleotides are TGTGCCAGCAGCCCCCTTGCTGCGGGGACGAACACCGGGGAGCTGTTTTTT.

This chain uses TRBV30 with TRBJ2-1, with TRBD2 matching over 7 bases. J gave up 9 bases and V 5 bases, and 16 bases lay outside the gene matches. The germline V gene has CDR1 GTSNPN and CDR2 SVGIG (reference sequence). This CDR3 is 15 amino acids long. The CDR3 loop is CAWAYSGSVYGEQFF. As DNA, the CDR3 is TGTGCCTGGGCCTATAGCGGGTCCGTATACGGTGAGCAGTTCTTC. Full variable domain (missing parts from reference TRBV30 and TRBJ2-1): SQTIHQWPATLVQPVGSPLSLECTVEGTSNPNLYWYRQAAGRGLQLLFYSVGIGQISSEVPQNLSASRPQDRQFILSSKKLLLSDSGFYLCAWAYSGSVYGEQFFGPGTRLTVL.

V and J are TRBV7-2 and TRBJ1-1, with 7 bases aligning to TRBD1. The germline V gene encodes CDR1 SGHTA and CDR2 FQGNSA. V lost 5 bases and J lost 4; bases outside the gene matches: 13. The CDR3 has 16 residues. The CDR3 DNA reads TGTGCCAGCAGCCTTGCGACAGGGAGGCGGAGCACTGAAGCTTTCTTT. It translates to CASSLATGRRSTEAFF.

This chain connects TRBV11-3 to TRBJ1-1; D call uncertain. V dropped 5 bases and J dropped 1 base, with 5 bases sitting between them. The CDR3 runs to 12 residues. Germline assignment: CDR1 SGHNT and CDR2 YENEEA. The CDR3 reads CASSPGNTEAFF. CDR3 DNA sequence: TGTGCCAGCAGCCCCGGGAACACTGAAGCTTTCTTT.

The CDR3 nucleotides are TGTGCCAGCAGCTTAGCAGGGGATGCTCAGCCCCAGCATTTT. Its translation: CASSLAGDAQPQHF. V usage is TRBV7-8 and J usage is TRBJ1-5, with D perhaps matching TRBD1 (5 bases). The V gene lost 0 bases and the J gene lost 6 bases, with 9 bases spanning the gap. This CDR3 contains 14 residues. CDR1 is SGHVS and CDR2 is FQNEAQ in the germline V gene.

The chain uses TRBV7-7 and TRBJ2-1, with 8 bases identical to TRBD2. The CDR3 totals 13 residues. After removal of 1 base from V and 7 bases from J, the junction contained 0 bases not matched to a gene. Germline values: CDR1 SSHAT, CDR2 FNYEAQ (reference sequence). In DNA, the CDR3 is TGTGCCAGCAGCTTAGAGCGGGGGAATGAGCAGTTCTTC. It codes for CASSLERGNEQFF.

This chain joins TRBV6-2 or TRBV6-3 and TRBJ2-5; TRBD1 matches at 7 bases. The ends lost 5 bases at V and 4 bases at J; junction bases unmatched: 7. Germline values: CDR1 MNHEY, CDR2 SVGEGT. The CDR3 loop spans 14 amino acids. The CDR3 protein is CASSPGTERETQYF. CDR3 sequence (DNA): TGTGCCAGCAGTCCCGGGACAGAGCGAGAGACCCAGTACTTC.

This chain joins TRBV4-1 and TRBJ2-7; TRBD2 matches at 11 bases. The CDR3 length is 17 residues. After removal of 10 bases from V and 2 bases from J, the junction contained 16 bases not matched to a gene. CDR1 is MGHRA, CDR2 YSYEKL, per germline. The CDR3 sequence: CANQDRLAGGITYEQYV. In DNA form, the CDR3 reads TGCGCCAACCAAGATCGGCTAGCGGGAGGAATAACCTACGAGCAGTACGTC.

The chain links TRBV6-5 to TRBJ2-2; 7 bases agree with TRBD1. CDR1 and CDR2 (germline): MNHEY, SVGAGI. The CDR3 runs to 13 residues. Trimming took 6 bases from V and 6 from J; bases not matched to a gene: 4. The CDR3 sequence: CASRTGFAGELFF. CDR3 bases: TGTGCCAGCAGGACAGGGTTTGCCGGGGAGCTGTTTTTT.

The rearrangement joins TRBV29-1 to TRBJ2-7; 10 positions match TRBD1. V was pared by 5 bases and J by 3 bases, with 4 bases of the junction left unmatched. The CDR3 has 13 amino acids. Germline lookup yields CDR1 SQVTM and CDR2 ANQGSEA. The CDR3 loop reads CSVRRTGGYEQYF. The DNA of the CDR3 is TGCAGCGTTAGGAGGACAGGGGGCTACGAGCAGTACTTC.

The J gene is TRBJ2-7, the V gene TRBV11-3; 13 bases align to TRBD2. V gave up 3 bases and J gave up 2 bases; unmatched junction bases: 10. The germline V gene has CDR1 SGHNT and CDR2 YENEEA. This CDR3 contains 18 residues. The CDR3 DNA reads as TGTGCCAGCAGCTTGGAAAGAATCGGGACTAGCGGGACCTACGAGCAGTACGTC. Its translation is CASSLERIGTSGTYEQYV.

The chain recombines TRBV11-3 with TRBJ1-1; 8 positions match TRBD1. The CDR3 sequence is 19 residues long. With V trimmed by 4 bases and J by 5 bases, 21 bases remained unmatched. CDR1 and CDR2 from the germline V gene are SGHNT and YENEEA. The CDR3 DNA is TGTGCCAGCAGCTCAACCCCCGGCAGGGGGCGCATGTTAGGTACTGAAGCTTTCTTT. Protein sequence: CASSSTPGRGRMLGTEAFF. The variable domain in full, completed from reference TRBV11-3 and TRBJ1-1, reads EAGVVQSPRYKIIEKKQPVAFWCNPISGHNTLYWYLQNLGQGPELLIRYENEEAVDDSQLPKDRFSAERLKGVDSTLKIQPAELGDSAVYLCASSSTPGRGRMLGTEAFFGQGTRLTVV.

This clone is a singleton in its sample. The CDR3 protein is CASSLLAGGSWGETQYF. In DNA, the CDR3 is TGTGCCAGCAGCTTACTCGCCGGGGGGAGTTGGGGAGAGACCCAGTACTTC. The rearrangement links TRBV11-2 to TRBJ2-5; 7 nucleotides agree with TRBD2. There are 17 residues in the CDR3. The V gene's germline CDR1 is SGHAT and CDR2 FQNNGV. The J segment lost 4 bases and the V segment lost 2 bases, leaving 13 bases of the junction unmatched. The variable domain in full, with the rest retrieved from reference TRBV11-2 and TRBJ2-5, is EAGVAQSPRYKIIEKRQSVAFWCNPISGHATLYWYQQILGQGPKLLIQFQNNGVVDDSQLPKDRFSAERLKGVDSTLKIQPAKLEDSAVYLCASSLLAGGSWGETQYFGPGTRLLVL.

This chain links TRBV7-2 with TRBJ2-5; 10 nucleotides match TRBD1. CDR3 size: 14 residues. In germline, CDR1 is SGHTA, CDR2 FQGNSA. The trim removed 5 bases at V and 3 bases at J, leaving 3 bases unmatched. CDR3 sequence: CASSPGTGEETQYF. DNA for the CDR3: TGTGCCAGCAGCCCCGGGACAGGGGAAGAGACCCAGTACTTC.

CDR3 protein: CASSHQGGYSPLHF. In DNA, the CDR3 is TGTGCCAGCAGCCATCAGGGAGGTTATTCACCCCTCCACTTT. The V call is TRBV11-2, the J call TRBJ1-6; weak D call: TRBD1 (5 bases). This CDR3 contains 14 residues. Trimming cost V 5 bases and J 8 bases, with 13 bases left between them. Germline V gene lookup returns CDR1 SGHAT and CDR2 FQNNGV.

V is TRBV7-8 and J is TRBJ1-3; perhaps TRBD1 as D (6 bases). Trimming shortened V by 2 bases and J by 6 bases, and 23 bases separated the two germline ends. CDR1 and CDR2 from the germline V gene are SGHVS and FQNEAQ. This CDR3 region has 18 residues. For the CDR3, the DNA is TGTGCCAGCAGCTTAATGTCTGGACAGAACGTCGGCTTAAACACCATATATTTT. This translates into CASSLMSGQNVGLNTIYF. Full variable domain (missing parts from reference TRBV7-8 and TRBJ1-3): GAGVSQSPRYKVAKRGQDVALRCDPISGHVSLFWYQQALGQGPEFLTYFQNEAQLDKSGLPSDRFFAERPEGSVSTLKIQRTQQEDSAVYLCASSLMSGQNVGLNTIYFGEGSWLTVV.

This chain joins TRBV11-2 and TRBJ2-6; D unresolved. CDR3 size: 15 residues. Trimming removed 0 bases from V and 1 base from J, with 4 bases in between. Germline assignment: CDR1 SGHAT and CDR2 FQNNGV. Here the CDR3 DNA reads TGTGCCAGCAGCTTAGACAGATCTGGGGCCAACGTCCTGACTTTC. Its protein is CASSLDRSGANVLTF.

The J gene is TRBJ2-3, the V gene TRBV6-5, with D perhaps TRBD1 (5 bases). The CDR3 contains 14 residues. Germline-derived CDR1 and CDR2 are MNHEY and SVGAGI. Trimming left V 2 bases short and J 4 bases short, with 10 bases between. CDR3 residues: CASSYATVADTQYF. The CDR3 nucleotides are TGTGCCAGCAGTTACGCGACAGTAGCAGATACGCAGTATTTT.

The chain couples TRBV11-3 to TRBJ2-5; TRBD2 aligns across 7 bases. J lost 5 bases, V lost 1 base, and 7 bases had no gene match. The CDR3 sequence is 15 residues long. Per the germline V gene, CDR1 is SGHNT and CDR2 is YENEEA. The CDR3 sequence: CASSLGRGGRETQYF. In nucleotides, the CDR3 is TGTGCCAGCAGCTTAGGTCGCGGGGGTCGGGAGACCCAGTACTTC.

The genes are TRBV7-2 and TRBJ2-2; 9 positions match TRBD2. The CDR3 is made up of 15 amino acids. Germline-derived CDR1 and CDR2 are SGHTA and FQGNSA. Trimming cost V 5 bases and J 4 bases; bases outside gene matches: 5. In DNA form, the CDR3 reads TGTGCCAGCAGCGTGGGACTAGCAGGCACCGGGGAGCTGTTTTTT. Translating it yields CASSVGLAGTGELFF.